This entry is about one TCR beta chain. Deletions cut 3 bases from V and 6 bases from J, with 16 bases between. Germline values: CDR1 SGDLS, CDR2 YYNGEE. This CDR3 comprises 14 residues. Treatment indicated: oral pan-JAK inhibitor, 5-10 mg twice daily. This entry belongs to a study of CD8+ T cells in alopecia areata. Investigators isolated RNA and reverse transcribed it into cDNA to act as the sequencing template. Libraries were prepared by immunoSEQ multiplex PCR; TCRdb keeps only in-frame clonotypes and omits some of them. Of approximately 280,000 clones in the sample, about 62% were seen once. Source: CD4+ T cells sorted from blood, taken at week 24, from a patient treated with tofacitinib. The source of this sequence is a human donor with alopecia areata. This chain joins TRBV9 and TRBJ2-7, with D tentatively TRBD1 (5 bases). As DNA, the CDR3 is TGTGCCAGCAGCGCGACAGCCATTTCTCCCGAGCAGTACTTC. Translated: CASSATAISPEQYF.